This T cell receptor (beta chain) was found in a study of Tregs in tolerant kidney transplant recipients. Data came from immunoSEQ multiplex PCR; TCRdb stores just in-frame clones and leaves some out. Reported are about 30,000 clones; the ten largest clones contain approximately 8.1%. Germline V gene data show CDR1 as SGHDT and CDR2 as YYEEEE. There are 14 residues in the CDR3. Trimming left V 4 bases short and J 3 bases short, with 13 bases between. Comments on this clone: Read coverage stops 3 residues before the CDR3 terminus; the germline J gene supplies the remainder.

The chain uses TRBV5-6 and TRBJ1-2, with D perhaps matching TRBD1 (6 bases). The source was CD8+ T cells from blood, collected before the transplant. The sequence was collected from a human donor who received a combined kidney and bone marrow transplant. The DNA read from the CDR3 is TGTGCCAGCAGCCTGGGGACATCTGACTATGGC. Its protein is CASSLGTSDYG. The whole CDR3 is CASSLGTSDYGYTF.